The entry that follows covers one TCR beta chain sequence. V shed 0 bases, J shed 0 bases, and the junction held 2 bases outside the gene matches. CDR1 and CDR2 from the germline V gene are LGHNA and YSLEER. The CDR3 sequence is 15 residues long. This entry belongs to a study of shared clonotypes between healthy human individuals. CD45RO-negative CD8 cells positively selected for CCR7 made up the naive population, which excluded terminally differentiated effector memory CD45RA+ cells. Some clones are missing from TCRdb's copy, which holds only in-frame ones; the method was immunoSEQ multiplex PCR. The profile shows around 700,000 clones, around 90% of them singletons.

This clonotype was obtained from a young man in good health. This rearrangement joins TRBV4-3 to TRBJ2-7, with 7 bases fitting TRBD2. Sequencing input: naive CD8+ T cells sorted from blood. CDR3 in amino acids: CASSQDAGDSYEQYF. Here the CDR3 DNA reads TGCGCCAGCAGCCAAGATGCGGGGGACTCCTACGAGCAGTACTTC.